This entry lists 28 T cell receptor beta chains sequenced from one sample in a study of blood T cell repertoires in COVID-19. TCRdb's copy holds only in-frame clones and misses some; the assay was immunoSEQ multiplex PCR. The table has some 250,000 clones, more than 80% seen once. Sequenced sample: peripheral blood. The receptors come from a young man who had recovered from COVID-19.

The chain carries TRBV5-8 and TRBJ2-5, with a tentative D call TRBD1 (6 bases). This CDR3 is built from 17 residues. Trimming stripped 3 bases from V and 0 bases from J, with 18 bases between. From germline, CDR1 is SGHTS and CDR2 YDEGEE. CDR3 sequence: CASSSGQPATHQETQYF. CDR3 bases: TGTGCCAGCAGCTCTGGACAGCCAGCTACCCACCAAGAGACCCAGTACTTC.

This clone was observed a handful of times. The V and J genes are TRBV18 and TRBJ1-2; D gene unclear. Looked up from germline, CDR1 is KGHSH and CDR2 is LQKENI. This CDR3 has 14 amino acids. Trimming shortened V by 3 bases and J by 5 bases, and 13 bases separated the two germline ends. This CDR3 is CASSPPLGVYGYTF. In DNA, the CDR3 is TGTGCCAGCTCACCTCCCCTCGGGGTATATGGCTACACCTTC.

This sequence joins TRBV29-1 and TRBJ2-3, with 8 nucleotides matching TRBD2. CDR1 is SQVTM and CDR2 is ANQGSEA in the germline V gene. The CDR3 is 16 residues long. Unmatched junction bases numbered 9, after V lost 3 bases and J lost 1 base. This CDR3 reads CSVDAVAGSRTDTQYF. As DNA, the CDR3 is TGCAGCGTTGATGCTGTAGCGGGGAGCCGCACAGATACGCAGTATTTT.

CDR3 residues: CASSSSGGWNEQYF. Written as DNA, the CDR3 is TGCGCCAGCAGCTCGTCAGGGGGTTGGAACGAGCAGTACTTC. This sequence joins TRBV5-1 and TRBJ2-7, with 7 bases lining up with TRBD1. V lost 3 bases, J lost 5 bases, and 8 bases stayed unmatched. CDR1 is SGHRS, CDR2 YFSETQ, per germline. The CDR3 consists of 14 residues.

The V gene is TRBV10-3, the J gene TRBJ2-3; D is perhaps TRBD2 (5 bases). The V gene's germline CDR1 is ENHRY and CDR2 SYGVKD. The CDR3 extends over 14 amino acids. With 5 bases removed from V and 4 bases from J, the gap between germline ends came to 13 bases. For the CDR3, the DNA is TGTGCCATCAGTCGGTTGGGAGAGGCAGATACGCAGTATTTT. Encoded protein: CAISRLGEADTQYF.

The rearrangement uses TRBV11-3 and TRBJ2-2; TRBD2 aligns across 10 bases. Germline V gene sequence: CDR1 SGHNT, CDR2 YENEEA. J lost 3 bases, V lost 4 bases, and 2 bases had no gene match. This CDR3 contains 15 residues. The CDR3 spells CASSYSGGYTGELFF. The CDR3 DNA reads TGTGCCAGCAGCTATAGCGGGGGGTACACCGGGGAGCTGTTTTTT.

This clone was found once. The gene calls are TRBV5-4 and TRBJ2-1; no reliable D call. This CDR3 is built from 18 residues. Trimming took off 0 bases at V and 0 bases at J, with 16 bases between the two ends. Per the germline V gene, CDR1 is SGHNT and CDR2 is YYREEE (reference sequence). The CDR3 region is CASSLEIAPPSSYNEQFF. CDR3 in DNA: TGTGCCAGCAGCTTGGAAATAGCCCCTCCTAGCTCCTACAATGAGCAGTTCTTC.

The chain employs TRBV5-4 and TRBJ1-2, with no clear D. Germline V gives CDR1 SGHNT, CDR2 YYREEE (reference sequence). The V end lost 3 bases, the J end lost 0 bases, and 3 bases lay between the germline ends. This CDR3 has 12 residues. The CDR3 DNA sequence: TGTGCCAGCAGCTCATCTAACTATGGCTACACCTTC. It yields the protein CASSSSNYGYTF.

CDR3 nucleotides: TGTGCCAGCAGCCAAAAAGGAGTTAGCGCAACTAATGAAAAACTGTTTTTT. Translating gives CASSQKGVSATNEKLFF. This chain uses TRBV4-2 with TRBJ1-4; D remains ambiguous. V was pared by 2 bases and J by 0 bases, with 13 bases between. The CDR3 spans 17 residues. Germline V gene data show CDR1 as LGHNA and CDR2 as YNFKEQ.

This chain links TRBV19 with TRBJ1-1, with 8 bases matching TRBD1. The CDR3 is 14 amino acids. Germline V gene data show CDR1 as LNHDA and CDR2 as SQIVND (reference sequence). The ends lost 7 bases at V and 5 bases at J; junction bases unmatched: 9. The CDR3 DNA sequence: TGTGCCAGTATAGCGACAGGGGTCTTAACTGAAGCTTTCTTT. It yields the protein CASIATGVLTEAFF.

The gene calls are TRBV23-1 and TRBJ1-2, with 8 nucleotides matching TRBD1. TRBV23-1 is placed among ORFs of uncertain function. Losses at the gene ends were 0 bases for V and 4 bases for J; bases not matched to a gene: 10. CDR3 length: 17 amino acids. The CDR3 sequence is CASSQSQNQGAGYGYTF. The CDR3 nucleotides read TGCGCCAGCAGTCAATCTCAGAACCAGGGGGCAGGCTATGGCTACACCTTC.

The J gene is TRBJ1-1, the V gene TRBV7-9; D is perhaps TRBD1 (6 bases). The length of the CDR3 is 15 residues. Germline CDR1 is SEHNR and CDR2 is FQNEAQ (reference sequence). V lost 4 bases and J lost 5, with 17 bases in between. This CDR3 reads CASSSIWQGFTEAFF. CDR3 in DNA: TGTGCCAGCAGCTCGATATGGCAGGGGTTTACTGAAGCTTTCTTT.

The chain links TRBV5-5 to TRBJ2-7; unclear D gene. CDR1 SGHKS and CDR2 YYEKEE come from the germline V gene (reference sequence). Trimming left V 5 bases short and J 0 bases short, with 15 bases between. The CDR3 length is 15 residues. CDR3 loop: CASRQNELDSYEQYF. As DNA, the CDR3 is TGTGCCAGCAGGCAAAACGAGTTAGACTCCTACGAGCAGTACTTC.

The chain links TRBV6-1 to TRBJ2-7; D is uncertain. The length of the CDR3 is 14 residues. Trimming left V 1 base short and J 4 bases short, with 11 bases between. Germline-derived CDR1 and CDR2 are MNHNS and SASEGT. In DNA form, the CDR3 reads TGTGCCAGCAGTGAAGACGAGGTACTTTACGAGCAGTACTTC. As protein: CASSEDEVLYEQYF.

The rearrangement uses TRBV29-1 and TRBJ2-7; D possibly corresponds to TRBD2 (6 bases). V was cut by 0 bases and J by 7 bases, with 10 bases left in between. CDR1 is SQVTM, CDR2 ANQGSEA, per germline. CDR3 size: 12 residues. The CDR3 nucleotides read TGCAGCGTTGAAGACCCAGGGAGGGAGCAGTACTTC. Translation: CSVEDPGREQYF.

The sample holds one count of this clone. The V gene is TRBV19, the J gene TRBJ1-1, with D hard to call. With 5 bases removed from V and 5 bases from J, the gap between germline ends came to 21 bases. Germline V gene lookup returns CDR1 LNHDA and CDR2 SQIVND (reference sequence). This CDR3 spans 16 amino acids. The CDR3 sequence: CASSARLGRWWTEAFF. CDR3 nucleotides: TGTGCCAGTAGTGCCCGATTGGGGAGGTGGTGGACTGAAGCTTTCTTT.

As regards this clone: Different DNA sequences within this sample yield the same CDR3. The gene calls are TRBV19 and TRBJ1-1; 7 nucleotides match TRBD1. The CDR3 sequence is 13 residues long. Per germline, CDR1 LNHDA and CDR2 SQIVND (reference sequence). With 6 bases clipped from V and 1 base from J, the junction kept 2 bases outside the gene matches. Here the CDR3 reads CASSRDRNTEAFF. CDR3 bases: TGTGCCAGTAGCCGGGACAGGAACACTGAAGCTTTCTTT.

Only a few counts were recorded for this clone. This specimen includes other DNA sequences encoding the same CDR3. The chain couples TRBV5-1 to TRBJ1-1, with no clear D. The V gene's germline CDR1 is SGHRS and CDR2 YFSETQ. V was pared by 0 bases and J by 2 bases, with 8 bases between. The CDR3 loop spans 14 amino acids. CDR3: CASSLDSQNTEAFF. The CDR3 nucleotides read TGCGCCAGCAGCTTGGACAGCCAAAACACTGAAGCTTTCTTT.

The chain's CDR3 is CASTHRGLGANVLTF. The CDR3 nucleotides are TGTGCCAGCACTCACAGGGGGCTTGGGGCCAACGTCCTGACTTTC. The gene calls are TRBV28 and TRBJ2-6; 9 nucleotides align to TRBD1. The CDR3 length is 15 residues. Germline values: CDR1 MDHEN, CDR2 SYDVKM. The ends lost 7 bases at V and 3 bases at J; junction bases unmatched: 4.

The chain joins TRBV19 to TRBJ1-1; 11 bases are shared with TRBD1. The CDR3 runs to 17 residues. Germline V gives CDR1 LNHDA, CDR2 SQIVND (reference sequence). Germline trimming cut 6 bases from V and 4 bases from J; bases unmatched to any gene: 13. The CDR3 is CASRTYPRDRGVTEAFF. DNA for the CDR3: TGTGCCAGTAGGACCTACCCCCGGGACAGGGGGGTCACTGAAGCTTTCTTT.

V and J are TRBV11-3 and TRBJ2-1; TRBD2 agrees at 8 bases. V lost 5 bases, J lost 4 bases, and 7 bases stayed unmatched. There are 15 residues in the CDR3. Germline CDR1 is SGHNT and CDR2 is YENEEA. As DNA, the CDR3 is TGTGCCAGCAGCCCGGGGGGGAGTTTGTACAATGAGCAGTTCTTC. This gives the protein CASSPGGSLYNEQFF.

The chain couples TRBV5-1 to TRBJ1-2; D possibly corresponds to TRBD1 (5 bases). Germline CDR1 reads SGHRS; CDR2 reads YFSETQ. The CDR3 runs to 14 residues. Trimming cost V 1 base and J 2 bases, with 9 bases left between them. CDR3: CASSLRGENYGYTF. In DNA, the CDR3 is TGCGCCAGCAGCTTGAGGGGCGAGAACTATGGCTACACCTTC.

This clone has only a few counts. The rearrangement joins TRBV4-1 to TRBJ1-5; D possibly corresponds to TRBD1 (6 bases). The length of the CDR3 is 16 residues. Trimming shortened V by 0 bases and J by 3 bases, and 12 bases separated the two germline ends. Germline V CDR1 and CDR2: MGHRA, YSYEKL. CDR3 residues: CASSQDSRTVNQPQHF. As DNA, the CDR3 is TGCGCCAGCAGCCAAGATTCGAGGACAGTCAATCAGCCCCAGCATTTT.

This chain uses TRBV7-2 with TRBJ1-2; weak D call: TRBD1 (6 bases). Germline CDR1 and CDR2: SGHTA and FQGNSA. V lost 7 bases, J lost 0 bases, and 12 bases lay in between. The CDR3 runs to 14 residues. CDR3 DNA sequence: TGTGCCAGCACCGAACAGGGAGCTAACTATGGCTACACCTTC. Translated: CASTEQGANYGYTF.

In this sample, this clone turned up once. The CDR3 DNA follows: TGCAGCGTTGAAGATTTAACTGCTGAAGCTTTCTTT. Amino acid sequence: CSVEDLTAEAFF. J is TRBJ1-1 and V is TRBV29-1; D is undetermined. Germline V lookup: CDR1 SQVTM, CDR2 ANQGSEA. CDR3 length: 12 residues. The ends were cut back, 0 bases at V and 6 bases at J, with 8 bases in the middle.

V and J are TRBV6-2 or TRBV6-3 and TRBJ1-2, with D possibly matching TRBD1 (5 bases). The CDR3 is 13 amino acids. Trimming removed 2 bases at V and 8 bases at J, with 12 bases between. Germline V gives CDR1 MNHEY, CDR2 SVGEGT. DNA of the CDR3: TGTGCCAGCAGTTACGGGCGGGGGTACGGCTACACCTTC. Protein product: CASSYGRGYGYTF.

The chain links TRBV3-1 (or the pseudogene TRBV3-2) to TRBJ2-1, with 10 bases lining up with TRBD2. This CDR3 has 18 amino acids. V lost 0 bases and J lost 5; bases outside the gene matches: 10. Per the germline V gene, CDR1 is LGHDT and CDR2 is YNNKEL (reference sequence). The CDR3 region has the DNA TGTGCCAGCAGCCAAGATAGTCTAGCGGGGGCGAGGAACAATGAGCAGTTCTTC. Amino acid sequence: CASSQDSLAGARNNEQFF.

The V and J genes are TRBV27 and TRBJ1-3; no firm D call. The CDR3 extends over 15 amino acids. Deletions cut 0 bases from V and 2 bases from J, with 8 bases between. Germline V lookup: CDR1 MNHEY, CDR2 SMNVEV (reference sequence). The CDR3 loop reads CASSLSSVPGNTIYF. In DNA form, the CDR3 reads TGTGCCAGCAGTTTATCGTCGGTTCCTGGAAACACCATATATTTT.